The rows below give T cell receptor beta chains drawn from one sample of a study of vaccination effects on CD4 cells after COVID-19. Sequenced by immunoSEQ multiplex PCR; TCRdb stores in-frame clones only, minus some. The data hold around 59,000 clones, with 60% to 80% observed a single time. These receptors' antigens are unknown. This sample comprised CD4+ T cells from PBMCs cultured with HCoV-OC43 spike peptides, obtained after COVID-19 vaccination. Receptor source: a human donor who received a COVID-19 vaccine. CDR3s include the opening cysteine and the closing phenylalanine or tryptophan. The order of the fields is J gene, V gene, D gene, clone size, CDR3 length, CDR3 protein, CDR3 DNA. The D gene is left open where the match is weak. Clone size appears in some rows only: once, few, many, or a class for an expanded clone.

>TRBJ2-4|TRBV7-8|.|.|15
CASGDRRRAKNIQYF
TGTGCCAGCGGAGACAGGCGACGAGCCAAAAACATTCAGTACTTC
>TRBJ2-1|TRBV7-2|.|.|15
CASSLDRGSYNEQFF
TGTGCCAGCAGCTTAGATAGGGGCTCCTACAATGAGCAGTTCTTC
>TRBJ1-2|TRBV10-3|.|.|13
CAISGSGFLGYTF
TGTGCCATCAGTGGCTCAGGGTTTCTCGGCTACACCTTC
>TRBJ2-3|TRBV24-1|.|.|14
CATKGGLSTDTQYF
TGTGCCACTAAGGGGGGCCTTAGCACAGATACGCAGTATTTT
>TRBJ1-4|TRBV2|.|.|16
CASSRGPLVTNEKLFF
TGTGCCAGCAGCCGAGGACCCTTAGTCACTAATGAAAAACTGTTTTTT
>TRBJ2-2|TRBV6-4|TRBD2|.|15
CASSLLAGDRRELFF
TGTGCCAGCAGTCTACTAGCGGGGGACCGACGGGAGCTGTTTTTT
>TRBJ2-2|TRBV19|.|few|15
CASMFTGWNTGELFF
TGTGCCAGTATGTTTACAGGCTGGAACACCGGGGAGCTGTTTTTT
>TRBJ1-5|TRBV7-2|.|.|16
CASSQPAGRGNQPQHF
TGTGCCAGCAGCCAACCGGCAGGGCGAGGGAATCAGCCCCAGCATTTT
>TRBJ2-2|TRBV19|.|.|15
CASSTRTDPTGELFF
TGTGCCAGTAGTACCCGGACAGACCCCACCGGGGAGCTGTTTTTT
>TRBJ2-1|TRBV9|TRBD2|.|15
CASSATSGSYNEQFF
TGTGCCAGCAGCGCTACGAGCGGGAGCTACAATGAGCAGTTCTTC
>TRBJ1-3|TRBV7-3|.|few|15
CASSLTRGSGNTIYF
TGTGCCAGCAGCTTAACCCGGGGTTCTGGAAACACCATATATTTT
>TRBJ1-1|TRBV4-1|TRBD1|.|15
CASSQDTQGGTEAFF
TGCGCCAGCAGCCAAGATACACAGGGGGGCACTGAAGCTTTCTTT
>TRBJ1-1|TRBV6-6|.|.|13
CASSYGQTIEAFF
TGTGCCAGCAGTTACGGACAGACGATTGAAGCTTTCTTT
>TRBJ2-1|TRBV23-1|TRBD2|.|15
CASSPGGSSYNEQFF
TGCGCCAGCAGTCCCGGGGGGAGCTCCTACAATGAGCAGTTCTTC
>TRBJ1-2|TRBV14|.|.|14
CASSQERGVHGYTF
TGTGCCAGCAGCCAAGAAAGAGGGGTGCATGGCTACACCTTC
>TRBJ1-6|TRBV2|TRBD1|once|15
CASSPGQGADSPLHF
TGTGCCAGCAGTCCAGGACAGGGGGCGGATTCACCCCTCCACTTT
>TRBJ2-5|TRBV5-1|.|.|13
CASTRADQETQYF
TGCGCCAGCACCCGGGCAGATCAAGAGACCCAGTACTTC
>TRBJ1-1|TRBV6-5|.|.|14
CASTSGGTNTEAFF
TGTGCCAGCACCTCTGGGGGGACTAACACTGAAGCTTTCTTT
>TRBJ1-1|TRBV9|.|.|14
CASSTGFRNTEAFF
TGTGCCAGCAGCACAGGGTTTCGGAACACTGAAGCTTTCTTT
>TRBJ2-1|TRBV5-8|TRBD2|few|16
CASPALRLAEHNEQFF
TGTGCCAGCCCAGCTCTCCGACTAGCGGAACACAATGAGCAGTTCTTC
>TRBJ2-5|TRBV5-1|TRBD2|.|15
CASSSGAGGQETQYF
TGCGCCAGCTCCTCTGGGGCGGGGGGGCAGGAGACCCAGTACTTC
>TRBJ1-4|TRBV6-5|.|.|15
CASSRIWGPNEKLFF
TGTGCCAGCAGTCGCATCTGGGGCCCTAATGAAAAACTGTTTTTT
>TRBJ1-5|TRBV2|.|few|14
CASSELFGYQPQHF
TGTGCCAGCAGTGAATTGTTTGGGTATCAGCCCCAGCATTTT
>TRBJ1-2|TRBV7-2|.|.|15
CASSSPGTPYDGYTF
TGTGCCAGCAGCTCCCCCGGGACGCCTTACGATGGCTACACCTTC
>TRBJ2-1|TRBV21-1|.|once|18
CASSKGYRTKSSYNEQFF
TGTGCCAGCAGCAAAGGGTATAGGACTAAGAGCTCCTACAATGAGCAGTTCTTC
>TRBJ1-2|TRBV30|.|.|15
CAWSRGPGEDHGYTF
TGTGCCTGGAGTCGGGGGCCGGGGGAGGATCATGGCTACACCTTC
>TRBJ2-3|TRBV30|.|.|16
CAWRTKGLSSTDTQYF
TGTGCCTGGAGGACCAAGGGACTTTCTAGCACAGATACGCAGTATTTT
>TRBJ2-2|TRBV2|TRBD1|.|13
CASSGQGYGELFF
TGTGCCAGCAGTGGACAGGGGTACGGGGAGCTGTTTTTT
>TRBJ2-3|TRBV7-3|.|.|16
CASSLNIPSGTDTQYF
TGTGCCAGCAGCTTAAATATCCCCTCCGGCACAGATACGCAGTATTTT
>TRBJ2-5|TRBV3-1/TRBV3-2|TRBD2|.|18
CASSHKGGASGGRETQYF
TGTGCCAGCAGCCACAAAGGAGGGGCTAGCGGGGGCCGGGAGACCCAGTACTTC
>TRBJ1-5|TRBV2|.|.|16
CASSHPLLNYNQPQHF
TGTGCCAGCAGTCACCCCCTTTTAAACTATAATCAGCCCCAGCATTTT
>TRBJ1-4|TRBV28|.|.|14
CASSSQGQNEKLFF
TGTGCCAGCAGTTCTCAGGGACAAAATGAAAAACTGTTTTTT
>TRBJ2-2|TRBV28|.|.|13
CASSFRRSGELFF
TGTGCCAGCAGTTTCCGGCGGAGCGGGGAGCTGTTTTTT
>TRBJ2-2|TRBV7-2|.|.|18
CASSPRSTRRANTGELFF
TGTGCCAGCAGCCCGCGTTCGACTAGACGGGCGAACACCGGGGAGCTGTTTTTT
>TRBJ1-2|TRBV4-3|TRBD1|few|14
CASSQGTASYGYTF
TGCGCCAGCAGCCAGGGGACAGCCTCTTATGGCTACACCTTC
>TRBJ1-6|TRBV27|.|.|17
CASSLALGAAGYSPLHF
TGTGCCAGCAGTTTAGCCCTGGGGGCAGCAGGGTATTCACCCCTCCACTTT
>TRBJ2-5|TRBV7-9|TRBD2|.|18
CASSLRVPLAGDQETQYF
TGTGCCAGCAGCTTAAGGGTCCCACTAGCGGGGGATCAAGAGACCCAGTACTTC
>TRBJ1-6|TRBV10-3|.|.|13
CAVHRDDNSPLHF
TGTGCCGTCCACCGGGACGATAATTCACCCCTCCACTTT
>TRBJ1-5|TRBV7-3|.|.|13
CASSAWGGQPQHF
TGTGCCAGCAGCGCATGGGGGGGACAGCCCCAGCATTTT
>TRBJ1-2|TRBV5-6|.|.|13
CASSLGTSGGYTF
TGTGCCAGCAGCTTGGGGACGTCCGGAGGCTACACCTTC
>TRBJ1-1|TRBV2|.|.|11
CASVMNTEAFF
TGTGCCAGCGTAATGAACACTGAAGCTTTCTTT
>TRBJ2-1|TRBV7-6|TRBD1|once|19
CASSFSRDRAASSYNEQFF
TGTGCCAGCAGCTTCTCCCGGGACAGGGCCGCTAGCTCCTACAATGAGCAGTTCTTC
>TRBJ2-2|TRBV7-3|TRBD2|.|18
CASSLRSSGVFNTGELFF
TGTGCCAGCAGCTTAAGGTCTAGCGGGGTTTTTAACACCGGGGAGCTGTTTTTT
>TRBJ2-1|TRBV5-1|.|few|15
CASSLVGFFGDEQFF
TGCGCCAGCAGCTTGGTCGGCTTTTTTGGCGATGAGCAGTTCTTC
>TRBJ1-2|TRBV27|.|few|15
CASSSPGAGKRGYTF
TGTGCCAGCAGTTCCCCCGGGGCAGGGAAACGTGGCTACACCTTC